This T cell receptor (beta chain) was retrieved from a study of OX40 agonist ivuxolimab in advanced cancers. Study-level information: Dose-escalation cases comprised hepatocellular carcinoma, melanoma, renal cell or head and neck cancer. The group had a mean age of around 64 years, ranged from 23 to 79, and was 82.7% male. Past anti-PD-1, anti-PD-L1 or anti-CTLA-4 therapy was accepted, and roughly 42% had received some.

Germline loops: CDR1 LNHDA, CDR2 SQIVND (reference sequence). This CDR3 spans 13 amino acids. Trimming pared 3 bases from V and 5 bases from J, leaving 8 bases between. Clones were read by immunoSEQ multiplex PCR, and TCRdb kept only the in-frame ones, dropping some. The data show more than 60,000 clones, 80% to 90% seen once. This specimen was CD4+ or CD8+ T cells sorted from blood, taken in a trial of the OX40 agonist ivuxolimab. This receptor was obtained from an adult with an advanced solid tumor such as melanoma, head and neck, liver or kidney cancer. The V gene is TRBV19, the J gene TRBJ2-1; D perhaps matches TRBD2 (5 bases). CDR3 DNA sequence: TGTGCCAGTAGTATGCGGGTCCACAATGAGCAGTTCTTC. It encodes CASSMRVHNEQFF.